This T cell receptor (beta chain) was sequenced during a study of cytomegalovirus exposure and HLA in healthy donors. Germline values: CDR1 SGHVS, CDR2 FQNEAQ. The CDR3 contains 15 residues. V lost 3 bases to trimming and J lost 2 bases, with 11 bases between them. PCR used 60 Vbeta primers and 13 Jbeta primers. TCRdb's table, derived via immunoSEQ multiplex PCR, lists solely in-frame clones and lacks some. Seen here are 150,000 to 200,000 clones, around 62% observed once, and the top ten hold roughly 2.9%. The clonotype originates from a man aged 40-50 years in good health and CMV-seronegative. V is TRBV7-8 and J is TRBJ2-1; the D gene is possibly TRBD1 (5 bases). The sequenced sample consisted of PBMCs. The CDR3 DNA is TGTGCCAGCAGCTTTTATAGGGGCACCTACAATGAGCAGTTCTTC. Amino acid sequence: CASSFYRGTYNEQFF. The full variable domain, with the rest looked up from reference TRBV7-8 and TRBJ2-1, is GAGVSQSPRYKVAKRGQDVALRCDPISGHVSLFWYQQALGQGPEFLTYFQNEAQLDKSGLPSDRFFAERPEGSVSTLKIQRTQQEDSAVYLCASSFYRGTYNEQFFGPGTRLTVL.